The 27 T cell receptor beta chains reported below all come from one sample, sequenced in a study of cytomegalovirus exposure and HLA in healthy donors. Libraries were prepared by immunoSEQ multiplex PCR; TCRdb keeps only in-frame clonotypes and omits some of them. The repertoire consists of approximately 210,000 clones, with about 91% occurring once and the leading ten covering just under 3%. The sequencing input was PBMCs. Receptors were obtained from a woman younger than 35 in good health and CMV-seronegative.

The chain is built from TRBV5-1 and TRBJ1-1; 10 bases are a match to TRBD1. The V gene end was trimmed by 1 base and the J gene end by 1 base; junction bases not matched to a gene: 4. The CDR3 has 16 residues. Germline assignment: CDR1 SGHRS and CDR2 YFSETQ. The CDR3 here is CASSLRDRGWNTEAFF. CDR3 DNA sequence: TGCGCCAGCAGCTTGCGGGACAGGGGATGGAACACTGAAGCTTTCTTT.

The V gene is TRBV5-1, the J gene TRBJ2-2; D unresolved. This CDR3 comprises 15 residues. Germline V gene data show CDR1 as SGHRS and CDR2 as YFSETQ. V lost 1 base and J 3 bases, leaving 10 bases between the germline ends. The CDR3 here is CASSLTATYTGELFF. The CDR3 DNA reads TGCGCCAGCAGCTTGACAGCCACGTACACCGGGGAGCTGTTTTTT.

V is TRBV19 and J is TRBJ1-4; TRBD1 aligns across 7 bases. J lost 0 bases, V lost 7 bases, and 5 bases had no gene match. Per the germline V gene, CDR1 is LNHDA and CDR2 is SQIVND (reference sequence). CDR3 length: 15 amino acids. Here the CDR3 DNA reads TGTGCCAGTACTGCAGGGGGGACAACTAATGAAAAACTGTTTTTT. It is translated as CASTAGGTTNEKLFF.

This chain links TRBV7-8 with TRBJ1-5; D perhaps matches TRBD1 (6 bases). There are 15 residues in the CDR3. CDR1 and CDR2 from the germline V gene are SGHVS and FQNEAQ. Trimming stripped 4 bases from V and 3 bases from J, with 13 bases between. CDR3 region: CASSYTGIDNQPQHF. CDR3 nucleotide sequence: TGTGCCAGCAGCTACACAGGGATAGACAATCAGCCCCAGCATTTT. Supplemented by reference TRBV7-8 and TRBJ1-5, the full variable domain reads GAGVSQSPRYKVAKRGQDVALRCDPISGHVSLFWYQQALGQGPEFLTYFQNEAQLDKSGLPSDRFFAERPEGSVSTLKIQRTQQEDSAVYLCASSYTGIDNQPQHFGDGTRLSIL.

The rearrangement uses TRBV7-2 and TRBJ2-7; tentatively, D is TRBD1 (5 bases). Germline loops: CDR1 SGHTA, CDR2 FQGNSA. The CDR3 extends over 15 amino acids. The ends were cut back, 1 base at V and 3 bases at J, with 13 bases in the middle. For the CDR3, the DNA is TGTGCCAGCAGCTTAGATTCGAGGCAGGGCTACGAGCAGTACTTC. Its protein is CASSLDSRQGYEQYF.

The rearrangement links TRBV30 to TRBJ2-2; D may be TRBD2 (5 bases). The CDR3 consists of 14 residues. Germline V gene sequence: CDR1 GTSNPN, CDR2 SVGIG (reference sequence). Trimming stripped 3 bases from V and 3 bases from J, with 11 bases between. The CDR3 reads CAWSGGSYTGELFF. In nucleotides, the CDR3 is TGTGCCTGGAGCGGAGGCAGCTACACCGGGGAGCTGTTTTTT.

To note about this clone: Within the sample, other DNA sequences also encode this same CDR3. The gene calls are TRBV20-1 and TRBJ2-5, with D unclear. This CDR3 is built from 10 residues. V lost 1 base and J lost 5, with 2 bases in between. Per the germline V gene, CDR1 is DFQATT and CDR2 is SNEGSKA (reference sequence). The CDR3 nucleotides are TGCAGTGCTAGAGCGGAGACCCAGTACTTC. Its protein product is CSARAETQYF.

In nucleotides, the CDR3 is TGTGCCAGCAGCGAGTTTAGCGTCTCCTACAATGAGCAGTTCTTC. As protein: CASSEFSVSYNEQFF. The rearrangement links TRBV9 to TRBJ2-1, with a weak D call TRBD2 (5 bases). Germline V gene sequence: CDR1 SGDLS, CDR2 YYNGEE. The V and J ends lost 3 bases and 0 bases respectively, with 10 bases between them. This CDR3 comprises 15 residues.

The chain is built from TRBV28 and TRBJ1-2; a weak D match, TRBD1 (6 bases). Trimming removed 4 bases at V and 4 bases at J, with 10 bases between. The germline V gene encodes CDR1 MDHEN and CDR2 SYDVKM. This CDR3 is 13 amino acids long. In DNA, the CDR3 is TGTGCCAGCAGTTCCAGGGGTGGCTATGGCTACACCTTC. Its translation: CASSSRGGYGYTF.

The V gene is TRBV2, the J gene TRBJ2-5, with D tentatively TRBD1 (5 bases). CDR1 and CDR2 from the germline V gene are SNHLY and FYNNEI. The CDR3 runs 12 residues. Trimming removed 6 bases at V and 11 bases at J, with 16 bases between. This chain's CDR3 is CASSPWGRSQYF. As DNA, the CDR3 is TGTGCCAGCAGCCCGTGGGGCCGGTCGCAGTACTTC.

The chain has TRBV6-1 and TRBJ2-6, with 8 bases fitting TRBD1. The CDR3 extends over 17 amino acids. Germline assignment: CDR1 MNHNS and CDR2 SASEGT. The V segment lost 2 bases and the J segment 0 bases; nucleotides outside the gene matches: 3. The CDR3 coding sequence is TGTGCCAGCAGTGAATGGGGACAGGCCTCTGGGGCCAACGTCCTGACTTTC. It translates to CASSEWGQASGANVLTF.

The chain employs TRBV30 and TRBJ2-7, with 10 nucleotides matching TRBD1. V gave up 2 bases and J gave up 6 bases; unmatched junction bases: 7. This CDR3 is built from 14 residues. Germline values: CDR1 GTSNPN, CDR2 SVGIG (reference sequence). Here the CDR3 reads CAWSRGDRGSEQYF. As DNA, the CDR3 is TGTGCCTGGAGTAGAGGGGACAGGGGAAGCGAGCAGTACTTC. The full variable domain, rest sourced from reference TRBV30 and TRBJ2-7, is SQTIHQWPATLVQPVGSPLSLECTVEGTSNPNLYWYRQAAGRGLQLLFYSVGIGQISSEVPQNLSASRPQDRQFILSSKKLLLSDSGFYLCAWSRGDRGSEQYFGPGTRLTVT.

The CDR3 DNA reads TGTGCCAGCAGTTTAGCGCGGACTCTAAGGGCGAGCTCCTACGAGCAGTACTTC. Amino acid sequence: CASSLARTLRASSYEQYF. The J gene is TRBJ2-7, the V gene TRBV28, with TRBD2 as a possible D gene (5 bases). The CDR3 has 18 amino acids. Germline CDR1 reads MDHEN; CDR2 reads SYDVKM. The V end was cut by 2 bases, the J end by 0 bases, with 20 bases between. The full variable domain, completed using reference TRBV28 and TRBJ2-7, is DVKVTQSSRYLVKRTGEKVFLECVQDMDHENMFWYRQDPGLGLRLIYFSYDVKMKEKGDIPEGYSVSREKKERFSLILESASTNQTSMYLCASSLARTLRASSYEQYFGPGTRLTVT.

This clone is a singleton in its sample. The chain carries TRBV5-1 and TRBJ2-1, with a tentative D call TRBD2 (5 bases). CDR1 is SGHRS and CDR2 is YFSETQ in the germline V gene. CDR3 length equals 15 residues. V gave up 3 bases and J gave up 6 bases, with 16 bases separating them. The CDR3 region has the DNA TGCGCCAGCAGCTCGCTCCGGGAAACGAGCAATGAGCAGTTCTTC. The encoded protein is CASSSLRETSNEQFF.

The rearrangement uses TRBV11-2 and TRBJ2-5; maybe TRBD2 (5 bases). V lost 5 bases to trimming and J lost 0 bases, with 13 bases between them. Germline-derived CDR1 and CDR2 are SGHAT and FQNNGV. CDR3 length: 15 amino acids. CDR3 amino acids: CASSNPWRYQETQYF. In DNA form, the CDR3 reads TGTGCCAGCAGCAATCCGTGGAGGTACCAAGAGACCCAGTACTTC.

This chain uses TRBV25-1 with TRBJ2-1, with 11 bases identical to TRBD2. There are 17 residues in the CDR3. The V gene end was trimmed by 6 bases and the J gene end by 7 bases; junction bases not matched to a gene: 14. In germline, CDR1 is MGHDK, CDR2 SYGVNS. The CDR3 DNA follows: TGTGCCAGCAGCGCGGTATTCCTAGCGGGAGGCAGAAATGAGCAGTTCTTC. Translating it yields CASSAVFLAGGRNEQFF.

The chain has TRBV5-1 and TRBJ2-7; perhaps TRBD2 as D (6 bases). Germline V gives CDR1 SGHRS, CDR2 YFSETQ. Trimming shortened V by 5 bases and J by 5 bases, and 14 bases separated the two germline ends. CDR3 length equals 13 residues. The CDR3 sequence is CASSLVGSHEQYF. Here the CDR3 DNA reads TGCGCCAGCAGTCTGGTCGGGAGCCACGAGCAGTACTTC.

The chain joins TRBV28 to TRBJ2-7; 9 bases match TRBD1. Germline trimming cut 5 bases from V and 2 bases from J; bases unmatched to any gene: 10. Germline loops: CDR1 MDHEN, CDR2 SYDVKM. This CDR3 spans 16 amino acids. CDR3 residues: CASSVIGTGFAYEQYF. In DNA form, the CDR3 reads TGTGCCAGCAGTGTAATCGGGACAGGGTTCGCCTACGAGCAGTACTTC.

This clone appeared a single time. The chain uses TRBV6-5 and TRBJ1-1; a possible D gene is TRBD1 (5 bases). Germline CDR1 is MNHEY and CDR2 is SVGAGI. The CDR3 runs to 13 residues. Trimming pared 5 bases from V and 0 bases from J, leaving 7 bases between. CDR3 nucleotide sequence: TGTGCCAGCAGTCGGGGGGTGAACACTGAAGCTTTCTTT. Amino acid sequence: CASSRGVNTEAFF.

The chain has TRBV27 and TRBJ1-2; D unclear. V was cut by 6 bases and J by 6 bases, with 14 bases left in between. This CDR3 is 13 amino acids long. Germline V CDR1 and CDR2: MNHEY, SMNVEV (reference sequence). The CDR3 DNA reads TGTGCCAGCAGGAGCCTGGGAGAGGATGGCTACACCTTC. The encoded protein is CASRSLGEDGYTF.

This clone occurred a few times. The chain is built from TRBV18 and TRBJ1-1; D remains ambiguous. The V end lost 5 bases, the J end lost 5 bases, and 6 bases lay between the germline ends. There are 11 residues in the CDR3. The germline V gene encodes CDR1 KGHSH and CDR2 LQKENI. CDR3 nucleotides: TGTGCCAGCTCAGGGGAGACTGAAGCTTTCTTT. This codes for CASSGETEAFF. Looking up the rest from reference TRBV18 and TRBJ1-1 gives the full variable domain: NAGVMQNPRHLVRRRGQEARLRCSPMKGHSHVYWYRQLPEEGLKFMVYLQKENIIDESGMPKERFSAEFPKEGPSILRIQQVVRGDSAAYFCASSGETEAFFGQGTRLTVV.

The genes are TRBV5-1 and TRBJ2-3, with D maybe TRBD1 (6 bases). Germline CDR1 reads SGHRS; CDR2 reads YFSETQ. The germline V and J ends were trimmed by 2 bases and 2 bases, with 12 bases remaining between them. This CDR3 is built from 15 residues. As DNA, the CDR3 is TGCGCCAGCAGCTTTTGGGGGCAAGTCACAGATACGCAGTATTTT. This translates into CASSFWGQVTDTQYF.

V gene TRBV6-6 combines with J gene TRBJ2-7; TRBD2 agrees at 11 bases. The CDR3 loop spans 14 amino acids. V dropped 2 bases and J dropped 5; count of bases not matched to a gene: 2. From germline, CDR1 is MNHNY and CDR2 SVGAGI (reference sequence). Here the CDR3 reads CASSYQLAGDEQYF. CDR3 bases: TGTGCCAGCAGTTACCAACTAGCGGGAGACGAGCAGTACTTC.

V gene TRBV7-3 combines with J gene TRBJ1-2; D possibly corresponds to TRBD1 (5 bases). Germline lookup yields CDR1 SGHTA and CDR2 FQGTGA. V lost 0 bases, J lost 1 base, and 24 bases lay in between. CDR3 length: 20 amino acids. CDR3: CASSLTNFERFGAFNYGYTF. In nucleotides, the CDR3 is TGTGCCAGCAGCTTAACTAACTTTGAACGATTTGGGGCCTTTAACTATGGCTACACCTTC.

A few counts support this clone. This chain uses TRBV4-3 with TRBJ2-2; 10 nucleotides agree with TRBD2. Germline CDR1 LGHNA, CDR2 YSLEER. CDR3 length equals 17 residues. Losses at the gene ends were 1 base for V and 5 bases for J; bases not matched to a gene: 7. This CDR3 reads CASSQALAGVTTGELFF. As DNA, the CDR3 is TGCGCCAGCAGCCAAGCTCTAGCGGGAGTTACTACCGGGGAGCTGTTTTTT.

This clone was picked up one time. V gene TRBV7-2 combines with J gene TRBJ2-5, with 9 bases lining up with TRBD1. V was pared by 1 base and J by 11 bases, with 5 bases of the junction left unmatched. The CDR3 has 13 amino acids. Looked up from germline, CDR1 is SGHTA and CDR2 is FQGNSA. The CDR3 DNA follows: TGTGCCAGCAGCTTAGAGGACAGGGGCCGTCAGTACTTC. Its translation: CASSLEDRGRQYF.

The CDR3: CASSVAYPSGEQFF. CDR3 bases: TGTGCCAGCAGCGTAGCTTACCCCTCAGGGGAGCAGTTCTTC. The rearrangement uses TRBV9 and TRBJ2-1, with a tentative D call TRBD1 (5 bases). The CDR3 runs to 14 residues. Germline values: CDR1 SGDLS, CDR2 YYNGEE. V shed 0 bases and J shed 10 bases, with 14 bases lying between them.